Only a few counts were recorded for the clone carrying this T cell receptor beta chain. The record originates from a study of T-cell reconstitution after alpha-beta-depleted transplantation in children. Unique molecular identifiers featured in how the TCRbeta library was prepared. MiXCR, applied by TCRdb to the PCR reads, yields one record per CDR3 protein. Of approximately 520,000 distinct CDR3 sequences listed, approximately 10% were seen once; the top ten hold 13% to 15%. The CDR3 has 18 amino acids. J gave up 2 bases and V 3 bases, and 14 bases lay outside the gene matches. Germline CDR1 reads SGHRS; CDR2 reads YFSETQ.

This specimen was PBMCs, mostly from graft donor cells, taken 180 days after TCRalphabeta/CD19-depleted stem cell transplant. The clonotype originates from a female patient under 10 years old who had a stem cell transplant for aplastic anemia, so the T cells may come from the graft donor. The chain uses TRBV5-1 and TRBJ2-3; 8 bases agree with TRBD1. The CDR3: CASSSLGGRTGYTDTQYF. In DNA form, the CDR3 reads TGCGCCAGCAGCTCCCTCGGGGGTCGGACAGGGTACACAGATACGCAGTATTTT.